The T cell receptor beta chain described here comes from a study of graft-versus-host responses after intestinal transplantation (dated by TCRdb to about 2021). About the investigation overall: The transplants that recipients got were multivisceral, liver-intestinal, or isolated intestinal. All recipients received anti-thymocyte globulin induction followed by maintenance tacrolimus and steroids for about three years. After intestinal transplantation, graft-versus-host and host-versus-graft alloreactive T cell clones in the graft, circulation and bone marrow were tracked using bulk TCR-beta CDR3 sequencing. To identify alloreactive clones, pre-transplant mixed lymphocyte reaction products were sequenced and compared with unstimulated pre-transplant donor and recipient T cells. The cohort enrolled under 25 intestinal transplant recipients including one retransplant, and 3 patients lacking pretransplant specimens were excluded. Donor T cell macrochimerism was defined as a peak of at least 4% donor T cells among recipient peripheral blood mononuclear cells. Rather than being sequenced by the commercial service, samples from a few later patients were sequenced in-house on an Illumina MiSeq and processed with MiXCR. Results and caveats for the whole study, not just this receptor: GvH clones were found in recipient bone marrow, and some of the GvH clones appeared earlier in ileal mucosa or blood, which is consistent with an intestinal mucosal origin. Conclusions were limited by the relatively low number and heterogeneity of intestinal transplant patients. In patients with donor T cell macrochimerism, the allografts had high GvH to HvG T cell clonal ratios. Early after transplant, declines in HvG clones were associated with peak levels of circulating GvH clones.

V and J lose 0 bases and 3 bases, and a span of 6 bases separates them. The CDR3 numbers 13 residues from cysteine through phenylalanine. The entry retains the CDR3 DNA only, 39 bases that are in frame from base 1. According to the germline V gene, CDR1 reads SGHRS and CDR2 reads YFSETQ. This clone was seen a handful of times. No base quality values were provided; no much bigger clone lies one nucleotide off. Reading the label with the study, this specimen's time point is: cells obtained before transplantation from donor or recipient. In the mixed lymphocyte reactions, approximately 200,000 CFSE-labeled pre-transplant responders were plated with approximately 200,000 irradiated violet-dye-labeled stimulators and cultured for roughly six days. After the mixed lymphocyte reaction, proliferating CD3+CD4+CFSE-low and CD3+CD8+CFSE-low responder cells were FACS-sorted on a BD Influx sorter. The receptor library was made with the immunoSEQ multiplex PCR assay. In most patients, genomic DNA was isolated using the Qiagen DNeasy Blood and Tissue Kit and sent frozen to Adaptive Biotechnologies for TCR sequencing. Adaptive Biotechnologies carried out high-throughput TCR-beta CDR3 sequencing of genomic DNA for most patients. Under the source paper's analysis protocol: Adaptive's ImmunoSEQ software was the source of the TCR sequencing data for fewer than 20 patients, while a few other patients were processed with MiXCR and VDJtools. To correct CD4 versus CD8 sorting errors, any sequence found in both subsets at a frequency ratio below 5:1 was removed. CDR3 nucleotide sequences shared between donor and recipient were removed because their origin could not be assigned. At least 2-fold expansion over unstimulated cells and a minimum CFSE-low frequency of 0.002% (template counts) or 0.001% (read counts) were required for clones to be classified as alloreactive. Clones were considered mappable if detected in sequenced pre-transplant spleen, lymph node, or MLR CFSE-low populations of the donor or recipient. Cumulative frequency of alloreactive clones was calculated as a percentage of all sequences weighted by copy number. TCRdb limited this immuneACCESS table to in-frame rearrangements with V and J called. A share of clones is missing; checked studies link under half to unresolved V genes, and the rest is unexplained. Clone size and V and J calls were adopted from that table, with D and trimming inferred from the DNA. Here the sample has fewer than 4,500 clones; 25% to 35% occur a single time. Of the sample, around 8% is held by the ten largest clones.

The TCR originated in a human patient who was an organ donor for intestinal transplantation. The rearranged segments are TRBV5-1 and TRBJ2-5; the D gene assignment is ambiguous. The material was alloreactive CD4+ T cells from a mixed lymphocyte reaction culture, obtained before transplantation. The cell subset or site label here, explained by the study, means: CFSE-low proliferating T cells sorted from approximately 6-day pre-transplant mixed lymphocyte reaction (GvH or HvG direction). The DNA sequence is as follows: TGCGCCAGCAGCTTGGGGGCCAAAGAGACCCAGTACTTC. Its translation reads: CASSLGAKETQYF.